This is a list of T cell receptor beta chains from one sample in a study of blood T cell repertoires in COVID-19. Produced via immunoSEQ multiplex PCR; TCRdb's table is partial and in-frame only. In the table there are fewer than 250,000 clones, approximately 80% of which are singletons. Sequenced sample: peripheral blood. The receptors derive from a woman of 80 years or more with COVID-19, enrolled during active disease. The CDR3 runs from the conserved cysteine through the conserved F or W. The D gene is left open where the match is weak. Not all rows give a size; the values are once, few, many and, for expanded clones, a class.

d_call: TRBD1; clone_size: .; j_call: TRBJ1-2; v_call: TRBV4-1; cdr3_aa: CASSMNSGTGVHGYTF; cdr3_nt: TGCGCCAGCAGCATGAACTCCGGGACAGGGGTTCATGGCTACACCTTC
d_call: .; clone_size: .; j_call: TRBJ2-3; v_call: TRBV2; cdr3_aa: CASTAGRTDTQYF; cdr3_nt: TGTGCCAGCACCGCGGGGCGGACAGATACGCAGTATTTT
d_call: .; clone_size: .; j_call: TRBJ1-5; v_call: TRBV10-3; cdr3_aa: CAISEKGEGYSNQPQHF; cdr3_nt: TGTGCCATCAGTGAGAAGGGGGAGGGATATAGCAATCAGCCCCAGCATTTT
d_call: TRBD2; clone_size: few; j_call: TRBJ2-3; v_call: TRBV5-1; cdr3_aa: CASSLPSGARTDTQYF; cdr3_nt: TGCGCCAGCAGCTTACCGAGCGGGGCCCGCACAGATACGCAGTATTTT
d_call: .; clone_size: .; j_call: TRBJ1-4; v_call: TRBV19; cdr3_aa: CASGRGVSTNEKLFF; cdr3_nt: TGTGCCAGCGGGCGGGGGGTGTCAACTAATGAAAAACTGTTTTTT
d_call: TRBD2; clone_size: few; j_call: TRBJ2-5; v_call: TRBV9; cdr3_aa: CASSAGLAGGQETQYF; cdr3_nt: TGTGCCAGCAGCGCGGGACTAGCGGGGGGCCAAGAGACCCAGTACTTC
d_call: .; clone_size: .; j_call: TRBJ1-1; v_call: TRBV5-4; cdr3_aa: CASSLALSTEAFF; cdr3_nt: TGTGCCAGCAGCTTGGCTCTAAGCACTGAAGCTTTCTTT
d_call: .; clone_size: .; j_call: TRBJ1-6; v_call: TRBV18; cdr3_aa: CASSPFRGENSPLHF; cdr3_nt: TGTGCCAGCTCACCCTTCAGGGGTGAGAATTCACCCCTCCACTTT
d_call: TRBD2; clone_size: once; j_call: TRBJ2-2; v_call: TRBV9; cdr3_aa: CASSAGLAGDLTGELFF; cdr3_nt: TGTGCCAGCAGCGCCGGACTAGCGGGGGACCTCACCGGGGAGCTGTTTTTT
d_call: TRBD1; clone_size: .; j_call: TRBJ1-5; v_call: TRBV6-6; cdr3_aa: CASSPNDRGRGQPQHF; cdr3_nt: TGTGCCAGCAGTCCTAACGACAGGGGTCGCGGCCAGCCCCAGCATTTT
d_call: TRBD1; clone_size: .; j_call: TRBJ1-5; v_call: TRBV19; cdr3_aa: CASSIGQGSNQPQHF; cdr3_nt: TGTGCCAGTAGTATAGGACAGGGAAGCAATCAGCCCCAGCATTTT
d_call: .; clone_size: .; j_call: TRBJ1-2; v_call: TRBV5-1; cdr3_aa: CASSLGDFNYGYTF; cdr3_nt: TGCGCCAGCAGCTTGGGGGACTTCAACTATGGCTACACCTTC
d_call: .; clone_size: .; j_call: TRBJ2-5; v_call: TRBV3-1/TRBV3-2; cdr3_aa: CASSYNGQGGETQYF; cdr3_nt: TGTGCCAGCAGCTATAATGGACAGGGAGGGGAGACCCAGTACTTC
d_call: TRBD1; clone_size: .; j_call: TRBJ1-3; v_call: TRBV7-2; cdr3_aa: CASRGQSSGNTIYF; cdr3_nt: TGTGCCAGCCGGGGACAGTCCTCTGGAAACACCATATATTTT
d_call: .; clone_size: .; j_call: TRBJ1-5; v_call: TRBV28; cdr3_aa: CASNWEGRARPQHF; cdr3_nt: TGTGCCAGCAACTGGGAGGGCAGGGCGCGGCCCCAGCATTTT
d_call: .; clone_size: .; j_call: TRBJ2-3; v_call: TRBV7-9; cdr3_aa: CASSFGQNTDTQYF; cdr3_nt: TGTGCCAGCAGCTTTGGCCAGAACACAGATACGCAGTATTTT
d_call: .; clone_size: .; j_call: TRBJ1-1; v_call: TRBV12-3/TRBV12-4; cdr3_aa: CASSLRGNTEAFF; cdr3_nt: TGTGCCAGCAGTTTAAGGGGGAACACTGAAGCTTTCTTT
d_call: .; clone_size: .; j_call: TRBJ1-4; v_call: TRBV6-5; cdr3_aa: CASSSIPEAVEKLFF; cdr3_nt: TGTGCCAGCAGTTCCATACCTGAGGCTGTTGAAAAACTGTTTTTT
d_call: .; clone_size: few; j_call: TRBJ2-5; v_call: TRBV5-1; cdr3_aa: CASSPQVAWETQYF; cdr3_nt: TGCGCCAGCAGCCCACAGGTGGCGTGGGAGACCCAGTACTTC
d_call: .; clone_size: .; j_call: TRBJ2-3; v_call: TRBV6-2/TRBV6-3; cdr3_aa: CASSRSTRTDTQYF; cdr3_nt: TGTGCCAGCAGCCGATCGACTCGCACAGATACGCAGTATTTT
d_call: TRBD2; clone_size: .; j_call: TRBJ2-7; v_call: TRBV18; cdr3_aa: CASSPVGAGVNEQYF; cdr3_nt: TGTGCCAGCTCACCCGTCGGAGCGGGGGTGAACGAGCAGTACTTC
d_call: .; clone_size: few; j_call: TRBJ1-1; v_call: TRBV6-5; cdr3_aa: CASRGHQNTEAFF; cdr3_nt: TGTGCCAGCAGGGGACACCAGAACACTGAAGCTTTCTTT